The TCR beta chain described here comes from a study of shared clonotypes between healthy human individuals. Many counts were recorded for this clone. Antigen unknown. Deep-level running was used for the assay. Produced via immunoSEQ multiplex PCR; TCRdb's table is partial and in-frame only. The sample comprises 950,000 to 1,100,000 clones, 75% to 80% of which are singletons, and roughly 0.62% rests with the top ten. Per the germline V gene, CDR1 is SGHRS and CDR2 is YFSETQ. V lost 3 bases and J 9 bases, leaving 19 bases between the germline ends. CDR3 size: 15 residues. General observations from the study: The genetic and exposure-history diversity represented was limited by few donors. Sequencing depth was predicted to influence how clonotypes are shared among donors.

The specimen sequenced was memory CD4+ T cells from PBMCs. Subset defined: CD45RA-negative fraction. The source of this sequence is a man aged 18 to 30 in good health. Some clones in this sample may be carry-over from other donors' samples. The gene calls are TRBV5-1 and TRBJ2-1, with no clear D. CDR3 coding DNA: TGCGCCAGCAGCTGGCACTTAACCCCAGTGGGTGAGCAGTTCTTC. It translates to CASSWHLTPVGEQFF.